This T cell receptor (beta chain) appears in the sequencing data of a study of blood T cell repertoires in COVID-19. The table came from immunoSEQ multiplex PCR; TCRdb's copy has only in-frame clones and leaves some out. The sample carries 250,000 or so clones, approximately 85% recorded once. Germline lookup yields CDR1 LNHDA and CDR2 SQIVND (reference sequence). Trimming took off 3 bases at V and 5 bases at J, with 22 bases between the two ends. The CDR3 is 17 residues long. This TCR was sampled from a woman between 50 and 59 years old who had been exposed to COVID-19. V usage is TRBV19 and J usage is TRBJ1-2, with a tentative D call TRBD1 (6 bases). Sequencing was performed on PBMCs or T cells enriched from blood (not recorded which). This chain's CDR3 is CASSILSKTGTLYGYTF. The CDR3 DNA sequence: TGTGCCAGTAGTATTTTATCGAAAACAGGGACGCTTTATGGCTACACCTTC.